What follows are 25 T cell receptor beta chains derived from one specimen sequenced in a study of human T cells and chemical hapten exposure. The time point was: patch test 1, 2 weeks after DPC sensitization. The treatment: therapeutic diphenylcyclopropenone sensitization with weekly scalp DPC. MiXCR was run by TCRdb on the RACE reads, yielding one entry per CDR3 protein. The sample consists of roughly 380,000 distinct CDR3 sequences, 4.8% of them appearing once. The sample consisted of whole blood, taken in connection with sensitization to the hapten diphenylcyclopropenone (DPC). The source is a woman in her 50s with alopecia areata. Some clones in this sample may be carry-over from other donors' samples.

This clonotype was seen more than once but under ten times. The V and J genes are TRBV5-1 and TRBJ2-7, with 7 bases matching TRBD1. The length of the CDR3 is 11 residues. The trim removed 4 bases at V and 10 bases at J, leaving 5 bases unmatched. Germline V gene lookup returns CDR1 SGHRS and CDR2 YFSETQ. Here the CDR3 DNA reads TGCGCCAGCAGCGTCGGGACAGTTCAGTACTTC. Encoded protein: CASSVGTVQYF. The whole variable domain, remainder taken from reference TRBV5-1 and TRBJ2-7, is KAGVTQTPRYLIKTRGQQVTLSCSPISGHRSVSWYQQTPGQGLQFLFEYFSETQRNKGNFPGRFSGRQFSNSRSEMNVSTLELGDSALYLCASSVGTVQYFGPGTRLTVT.

V is TRBV5-6 and J is TRBJ1-5; no firm D call. V shed 2 bases and J shed 0 bases, with 12 bases lying between them. The germline gives CDR1 SGHDT, CDR2 YYEEEE. The CDR3 loop spans 16 amino acids. In nucleotides, the CDR3 is TGTGCCAGCAGCTTAACGGGGTTGGATAGCAATCAGCCCCAGCATTTT. Protein: CASSLTGLDSNQPQHF. Together with reference TRBV5-6 and TRBJ1-5, the CDR3 gives the full variable domain: DAGVTQSPTHLIKTRGQQVTLRCSPKSGHDTVSWYQQALGQGPQFIFQYYEEEERQRGNFPDRFSGHQFPNYSSELNVNALLLGDSALYLCASSLTGLDSNQPQHFGDGTRLSIL.

Only a few counts were recorded for this clonotype. The V and J genes are TRBV20-1 and TRBJ2-3; TRBD2 matches at 9 bases. Germline CDR1 DFQATT, CDR2 SNEGSKA (reference sequence). V dropped 3 bases and J dropped 4; count of bases not matched to a gene: 8. The CDR3 totals 15 residues. For the CDR3, the DNA is TGCAGTGCTAGGGCCCCGGGACTAGCTCCAGATACGCAGTATTTT. It translates to CSARAPGLAPDTQYF.

This clonotype occurred many times. The J gene is TRBJ2-4, the V gene TRBV6-1; D gene unclear. Trimming removed 3 bases from V and 2 bases from J, with 8 bases in between. The germline CDR1 and CDR2 sequences are MNHNS and SASEGT. The CDR3 is made up of 14 amino acids. The CDR3 sequence is CASSEILSKNIQYF. As DNA, the CDR3 is TGTGCCAGCAGTGAGATACTCTCCAAAAACATTCAGTACTTC.

This clonotype occurred many times. The chain recombines TRBV6-6 with TRBJ2-4; D uncertain. The CDR3 is 12 residues long. Germline CDR1 is MNHNY and CDR2 is SVGAGI (reference sequence). Trimming removed 4 bases from V and 7 bases from J, with 8 bases in between. The chain's CDR3 is CASSSTPNIQYF. The DNA for the CDR3 is TGTGCCAGCAGTTCTACACCGAACATTCAGTACTTC.

The table lists this clonotype with a few counts. This chain connects TRBV12-3 or TRBV12-4 to TRBJ2-3; TRBD2 agrees at 7 bases. The CDR3 spans 16 residues. With 6 bases clipped from V and 4 bases from J, the junction kept 13 bases outside the gene matches. CDR3 region: CASSAQSRGLPDTQYF. The CDR3 region has the DNA TGTGCCAGCAGCGCTCAATCGCGGGGGTTGCCAGATACGCAGTATTTT.

This clonotype appeared a few times. The chain employs TRBV2 and TRBJ2-7; D assignment may be TRBD1 or TRBD2 (5 bases each). This CDR3 spans 13 amino acids. Trimming pared 6 bases from V and 7 bases from J, leaving 16 bases between. Germline assignment: CDR1 SNHLY and CDR2 FYNNEI. The CDR3 sequence is CASRAGTYEEQYF. The CDR3, as DNA: TGTGCCAGCAGAGCCGGGACCTATGAGGAGCAGTACTTC.

This clonotype came up a few times. V gene TRBV5-1 combines with J gene TRBJ2-1; D is uncertain. Looked up from germline, CDR1 is SGHRS and CDR2 is YFSETQ. This CDR3 is built from 17 residues. With 2 bases removed from V and 5 bases from J, the gap between germline ends came to 20 bases. DNA of the CDR3: TGCGCCAGCAGCTTCCCTGATCCCGGCCATCGGGACAATGAGCAGTTCTTC. Translating gives CASSFPDPGHRDNEQFF.

This clonotype has just a few counts. The chain is built from TRBV20-1 and TRBJ2-3; 7 positions match TRBD2. Per the germline V gene, CDR1 is DFQATT and CDR2 is SNEGSKA (reference sequence). After removal of 5 bases from V and 0 bases from J, the junction contained 17 bases not matched to a gene. The CDR3 consists of 18 residues. CDR3 loop: CSAPHSGGSSTSTDTQYF. CDR3 sequence (DNA): TGCAGTGCTCCGCATTCTGGCGGGAGTTCCACTAGCACAGATACGCAGTATTTT.

Only a few counts were recorded for this clonotype. The V call is TRBV12-3 or TRBV12-4, the J call TRBJ2-1; TRBD2 aligns across 8 bases. The V gene end was trimmed by 5 bases and the J gene end by 7 bases; junction bases not matched to a gene: 7. The CDR3 is 14 amino acids. This CDR3 reads CASSPGGDGNEQFF. The CDR3 DNA sequence: TGTGCCAGCAGTCCCGGGGGGGATGGGAATGAGCAGTTCTTC.

This clonotype has at least ten counts. The chain carries TRBV16 and TRBJ1-3; a possible D gene is TRBD1 (6 bases). The CDR3 is made up of 16 amino acids. V gave up 2 bases and J gave up 1 base, with 12 bases separating them. The germline CDR1 and CDR2 sequences are KGHSY and FQNENV. CDR3 residues: CASSQGQGMSGNTIYF. CDR3 sequence (DNA): TGTGCCAGCAGCCAAGGGCAGGGGATGTCTGGAAACACCATATATTTT.

This clonotype was counted ten times or more. V usage is TRBV4-1 and J usage is TRBJ2-7; D may be TRBD1 (6 bases). The CDR3 has 16 amino acids. Between the trimmed V and J ends, which lost 0 bases and 4 bases, there was a span of 16 bases. The V gene's germline CDR1 is MGHRA and CDR2 YSYEKL. As DNA, the CDR3 is TGCGCCAGCAGCCAAGAGGGGGCTCGTGGACCTTACGAGCAGTACTTC. Translated, it gives CASSQEGARGPYEQYF.

The DNA of the CDR3 is TGTGCCAGCAGTGACCGGGACCCGCAGTACTTC. Translated: CASSDRDPQYF. V is TRBV12-3 or TRBV12-4 and J is TRBJ2-7; D might be TRBD1 or TRBD2, each matching 5 bases. The V gene lost 5 bases and the J gene lost 9 bases, with 11 bases spanning the gap. The CDR3 runs to 11 residues.

The table lists this clonotype with a few counts. V is TRBV4-1 and J is TRBJ2-7; TRBD1 or TRBD2 may be the D gene (6 bases each). Trimming took 1 base from V and 5 from J, leaving 15 bases between them. The CDR3 length is 15 residues. The germline V gene has CDR1 MGHRA and CDR2 YSYEKL. The CDR3 coding sequence is TGCGCCAGCAGCCAAGTTGGGGGGCAGGTCGACGAGCAGTACTTC. Its protein product is CASSQVGGQVDEQYF.

This clonotype was recorded a few times. This sequence joins TRBV7-6 and TRBJ1-1; perhaps TRBD1 as D (5 bases). Trimming left V 4 bases short and J 6 bases short, with 12 bases between. Looked up from germline, CDR1 is SGHVS and CDR2 is FNYEAQ. This CDR3 has 13 amino acids. The CDR3 region has the DNA TGTGCCAGCAGCTCGAGGGGTCGTGCTGAAGCTTTCTTT. This encodes CASSSRGRAEAFF.

This clonotype was seen at least ten times. The chain links TRBV14 to TRBJ2-7; D is possibly TRBD2 (5 bases). From germline, CDR1 is SGHDN and CDR2 FVKESK. The CDR3 has 15 amino acids. V was pared by 3 bases and J by 7 bases, with 19 bases between. The CDR3 bases are TGTGCCAGCAGCCAGGCGACTACGATCCTGGGAGAGCAGTACTTC. Protein sequence: CASSQATTILGEQYF.

This rearrangement joins TRBV11-2 to TRBJ2-1; 13 bases map to TRBD2. With V trimmed by 2 bases and J by 4 bases, 5 bases remained unmatched. The CDR3 contains 17 residues. Germline V lookup: CDR1 SGHAT, CDR2 FQNNGV. The CDR3 spells CASSLYGTSGIYNEQFF. The CDR3 DNA reads TGTGCCAGCAGCTTATACGGGACTAGCGGGATTTACAATGAGCAGTTCTTC.

Only a few counts were recorded for this clonotype. The chain employs TRBV29-1 and TRBJ1-3; D gene ambiguous. Germline V gene lookup returns CDR1 SQVTM and CDR2 ANQGSEA. The V gene lost 4 bases and the J gene lost 4 bases, with 20 bases spanning the gap. The CDR3 is 16 residues long. The DNA of the CDR3 is TGCAGCGTTGTCCTCTGGGAGGGCGTGATGGGAAACACCATATATTTT. Translation gives CSVVLWEGVMGNTIYF. Full variable domain (remainder filled in from reference TRBV29-1 and TRBJ1-3): SAVISQKPSRDICQRGTSLTIQCQVDSQVTMMFWYRQQPGQSLTLIATANQGSEATYESGFVIDKFPISRPNLTFSTLTVSNMSPEDSSIYLCSVVLWEGVMGNTIYFGEGSWLTVV.

In its sample, this clonotype was seen many times. V usage is TRBV10-3 and J usage is TRBJ2-1; 7 nucleotides align to TRBD1. The CDR3 contains 14 residues. Trimming at V came to 4 bases and at J to 3 bases, leaving 3 bases not matched to a gene. Germline CDR1 and CDR2: ENHRY and SYGVKD. The CDR3: CAISAGTDYNEQFF. The CDR3 nucleotides read TGTGCCATCAGTGCCGGGACAGACTACAATGAGCAGTTCTTC.

Many counts were recorded for this clonotype. This sequence joins TRBV29-1 and TRBJ2-5, with D possibly being TRBD1 (5 bases). Per the germline V gene, CDR1 is SQVTM and CDR2 is ANQGSEA. The CDR3 has 13 residues. The germline V and J ends were trimmed by 3 bases and 2 bases, with 10 bases remaining between them. As DNA, the CDR3 is TGCAGCGTTGACAGACAGTATCAAGAGACCCAGTACTTC. Protein sequence: CSVDRQYQETQYF.

This clonotype has at least ten counts. The gene calls are TRBV6-2 or TRBV6-3 and TRBJ2-2; unclear D gene. The V end was cut by 5 bases, the J end by 6 bases, with 4 bases between. The CDR3 consists of 11 residues. Germline CDR1 is MNHEY and CDR2 is SVGEGT. This CDR3 is CASSQSGELFF. CDR3 in DNA: TGTGCCAGCAGTCAGTCCGGGGAGCTGTTTTTT.

This clonotype was seen at least ten times. The chain carries TRBV3-1 and TRBJ1-1; 9 nucleotides align to TRBD1. The germline V gene has CDR1 LGHDT and CDR2 YNNKEL (reference sequence). Trimming at V came to 8 bases and at J to 6 bases, leaving 7 bases not matched to a gene. The CDR3 extends over 13 amino acids. This CDR3 is CASRDRDAAEAFF. The CDR3 coding sequence is TGTGCCAGCCGGGACAGGGATGCTGCTGAAGCTTTCTTT.

This clonotype appeared many times. The J gene is TRBJ1-2, the V gene TRBV6-1; 8 bases map to TRBD1. The germline V gene has CDR1 MNHNS and CDR2 SASEGT. The length of the CDR3 is 15 residues. The J segment lost 1 base and the V segment lost 4 bases, leaving 5 bases of the junction unmatched. In DNA form, the CDR3 reads TGTGCCAGCAGTGCCCCGGACAGGGATAACTATGGCTACACCTTC. Translating gives CASSAPDRDNYGYTF.

In its sample, this clonotype was seen many times. This chain joins TRBV10-1 and TRBJ1-1; D is unclear. The CDR3 length is 13 residues. Between the trimmed V and J ends, which lost 5 bases and 4 bases, there was a span of 11 bases. Per the germline V gene, CDR1 is WNHNN and CDR2 is SYGVQD (reference sequence). The CDR3 reads CASSPDLATEAFF. The CDR3 DNA reads as TGCGCCAGCAGTCCGGACTTGGCCACTGAAGCTTTCTTT.

This clonotype was counted between two and nine times. The chain couples TRBV9 to TRBJ1-2; D remains unclear. V was shortened by 3 bases and J by 8 bases, with 17 bases between the two germline ends. There are 14 residues in the CDR3. From germline, CDR1 is SGDLS and CDR2 YYNGEE. The CDR3 DNA follows: TGTGCCAGCAGCGAGAACAGAGAATATGCGGGCTACACCTTC. Protein sequence: CASSENREYAGYTF. Drawing the rest from reference TRBV9 and TRBJ1-2, the complete variable domain is DSGVTQTPKHLITATGQRVTLRCSPRSGDLSVYWYQQSLDQGLQFLIQYYNGEERAKGNILERFSAQQFPDLHSELNLSSLELGDSALYFCASSENREYAGYTFGSGTRLTVV.